One T cell receptor beta chain is described in this entry. What it recognizes is unknown. Germline-derived CDR1 and CDR2 are SGHTA and FQGNSA. This CDR3 contains 16 residues. Deletions cut 6 bases from V and 0 bases from J, with 12 bases between. The iRepertoire nested amplicon-rescue multiplex PCR amplified TCR alpha and beta CDR3s from RNA. MiXCR, run by TCRdb on the multiplex PCR reads, gives a single entry per CDR3 protein. In the table there are 400,000 or so distinct CDR3 sequences, 41% of which are singletons. The sample comes from a study of glioma-infiltrating T cells. Study-wide findings and caveats: Patients with low tissue-blood divergence carried a signature set of shared blood CDR3 motifs.

The receptor comes from a human donor with low-grade glioma or glioblastoma, undergoing nonglioma brain surgery, or in good health (not recorded which). The chain is built from TRBV7-2 and TRBJ1-6, with D uncertain. The sample consisted of glioma tissue, nonneoplastic brain tissue, or PBMCs (not recorded which). The CDR3 DNA is TGTGCCAGCAGATCTGACCGGAGCTCCTATAATTCACCCCTCCACTTT. It translates to CASRSDRSSYNSPLHF.